A selection of T cell receptor beta chains follows, all from one sample in a study of human T cells and chemical hapten exposure. TCRdb used MiXCR to reprocess the RACE reads, holding one entry per CDR3 protein. The data contain under 95,000 distinct CDR3 sequences, around 7.9% of them singletons. Sequences were derived from whole blood, sampled in connection with sensitization to the hapten diphenylcyclopropenone (DPC). These receptor sequences come from a man in his forties or fifties with alopecia areata. Some clones in this sample may be carry-over from other donors' samples. CDR3s include the opening cysteine and the closing phenylalanine or tryptophan. The D gene is left open where the match is weak. Clone sizes are given selectively: once, few, many, or a class where the clone is expanded.

clone size: many
V gene: TRBV6-5
J gene: TRBJ2-1
D gene: TRBD2
CDR3 protein: CASRGTSGRNEQFF
CDR3 DNA: TGTGCCAGCAGAGGGACTAGCGGGAGGAATGAGCAGTTCTTC

clone size: many
V gene: TRBV6-2/TRBV6-3
J gene: TRBJ2-1
D gene: TRBD2
CDR3 protein: CASSTSGESSYNEQFF
CDR3 DNA: TGTGCCAGCAGCACTAGCGGGGAAAGCTCCTACAATGAGCAGTTCTTC

clone size: .
V gene: TRBV18
J gene: TRBJ1-1
D gene: TRBD1
CDR3 protein: CASSPLGPGQVLNTEAFF
CDR3 DNA: TGTGCCAGCTCACCCCTTGGCCCGGGACAGGTTTTGAACACTGAAGCTTTCTTT

clone size: .
V gene: TRBV6-1
J gene: TRBJ2-5
D gene: .
CDR3 protein: CASSEGAGETQYF
CDR3 DNA: TGTGCCAGCAGTGAAGGGGCTGGGGAGACCCAGTACTTC

clone size: .
V gene: TRBV7-3
J gene: TRBJ2-5
D gene: TRBD1
CDR3 protein: CASSPSNGQGETQYF
CDR3 DNA: TGTGCCAGCAGCCCGTCAAATGGACAGGGTGAGACCCAGTACTTC

clone size: many
V gene: TRBV12-3/TRBV12-4
J gene: TRBJ2-2
D gene: TRBD1
CDR3 protein: CASSLGQGWSGELFF
CDR3 DNA: TGTGCCAGCAGTTTGGGACAGGGTTGGTCCGGGGAGCTGTTTTTT

clone size: .
V gene: TRBV6-1
J gene: TRBJ1-5
D gene: TRBD1
CDR3 protein: CASSLSTGNSNQPQHF
CDR3 DNA: TGTGCCAGCAGTCTCTCGACAGGGAATAGCAATCAGCCCCAGCATTTT

clone size: many
V gene: TRBV29-1
J gene: TRBJ2-6
D gene: TRBD1
CDR3 protein: CSVSGQGRTGANVLTF
CDR3 DNA: TGCAGCGTTTCGGGACAGGGGAGGACCGGGGCCAACGTCCTGACTTTC

clone size: .
V gene: TRBV7-3
J gene: TRBJ2-5
D gene: TRBD2
CDR3 protein: CASRQTSGHWETQYF
CDR3 DNA: TGTGCCAGCAGACAGACTAGCGGTCATTGGGAGACCCAGTACTTC

clone size: many
V gene: TRBV7-9
J gene: TRBJ1-6
D gene: .
CDR3 protein: CASSLSAVLNSPLHF
CDR3 DNA: TGTGCCAGCAGCTTATCGGCGGTCCTTAATTCACCCCTCCACTTT

clone size: .
V gene: TRBV20-1
J gene: TRBJ2-5
D gene: .
CDR3 protein: CSAREVRGGETQYF
CDR3 DNA: TGCAGTGCTAGAGAAGTGAGAGGGGGAGAGACCCAGTACTTC

clone size: many
V gene: TRBV27
J gene: TRBJ1-1
D gene: TRBD1
CDR3 protein: CASSPTTGIHTEAFF
CDR3 DNA: TGTGCCAGCAGTCCCACGACAGGGATTCACACTGAAGCTTTCTTT

clone size: few
V gene: TRBV20-1
J gene: TRBJ1-3
D gene: .
CDR3 protein: CSARVYSGNTIYF
CDR3 DNA: TGCAGTGCTAGAGTTTACTCTGGAAACACCATATATTTT

clone size: few
V gene: TRBV12-3/TRBV12-4
J gene: TRBJ2-1
D gene: TRBD1
CDR3 protein: CASSLVQGHHEQFF
CDR3 DNA: TGTGCCAGCAGTTTGGTACAGGGGCACCATGAGCAGTTCTTC

clone size: few
V gene: TRBV6-5
J gene: TRBJ2-1
D gene: TRBD1
CDR3 protein: CASSYDRAYEQFF
CDR3 DNA: TGTGCCAGCAGTTACGACAGGGCCTATGAGCAGTTCTTC

clone size: .
V gene: TRBV19
J gene: TRBJ2-7
D gene: TRBD1
CDR3 protein: CASETTGGNEQYF
CDR3 DNA: TGTGCCAGCGAAACGACAGGGGGCAACGAGCAGTACTTC

clone size: few
V gene: TRBV4-3
J gene: TRBJ1-4
D gene: .
CDR3 protein: CASSQGGTNEKLFF
CDR3 DNA: TGTGCCAGCAGCCAAGGTGGAACTAATGAAAAACTGTTTTTT

clone size: .
V gene: TRBV9
J gene: TRBJ2-1
D gene: .
CDR3 protein: CASSTPGPEEQFF
CDR3 DNA: TGTGCCAGCAGTACCCCAGGCCCGGAGGAGCAGTTCTTC

clone size: many
V gene: TRBV14
J gene: TRBJ2-2
D gene: .
CDR3 protein: CASSQFLAGELFF
CDR3 DNA: TGTGCCAGCAGCCAATTCTTAGCCGGGGAGCTGTTTTTT

clone size: many
V gene: TRBV3-1
J gene: TRBJ2-2
D gene: .
CDR3 protein: CASSQGYWQGSTGELFF
CDR3 DNA: TGTGCCAGCAGCCAAGGTTATTGGCAGGGAAGCACCGGGGAGCTGTTTTTT

clone size: few
V gene: TRBV10-3
J gene: TRBJ2-1
D gene: .
CDR3 protein: CAISEVPGNEQFF
CDR3 DNA: TGTGCCATCAGTGAGGTGCCGGGAAATGAGCAGTTCTTC

clone size: .
V gene: TRBV4-3
J gene: TRBJ1-5
D gene: .
CDR3 protein: CASSQDLRGLGNQPQHF
CDR3 DNA: TGCGCCAGCAGCCAAGATTTGAGAGGCCTGGGCAATCAGCCCCAGCATTTT

clone size: .
V gene: TRBV18
J gene: TRBJ1-1
D gene: .
CDR3 protein: CASSPPSLGRMNTEAFF
CDR3 DNA: TGTGCCAGCTCACCCCCGAGTTTGGGACGGATGAACACTGAAGCTTTCTTT

clone size: few
V gene: TRBV24-1
J gene: TRBJ2-1
D gene: TRBD2
CDR3 protein: CATSDLGSGTTEKQFF
CDR3 DNA: TGTGCCACCAGTGATTTAGGTAGCGGGACCACCGAAAAGCAGTTCTTC

clone size: .
V gene: TRBV12-3/TRBV12-4
J gene: TRBJ2-1
D gene: TRBD1
CDR3 protein: CASSFLGTGVHEQFF
CDR3 DNA: TGTGCCAGCAGTTTTCTTGGGACAGGGGTTCATGAGCAGTTCTTC

clone size: few
V gene: TRBV28
J gene: TRBJ2-7
D gene: TRBD1
CDR3 protein: CASSFLQGVHEQYF
CDR3 DNA: TGTGCCAGCAGTTTTTTACAGGGGGTCCACGAGCAGTACTTC

clone size: .
V gene: TRBV11-2
J gene: TRBJ1-6
D gene: .
CDR3 protein: CASSLQLLPGRGNSPLHF
CDR3 DNA: TGTGCCAGCAGCTTACAGCTTCTCCCGGGACGGGGGAATTCACCCCTCCACTTT

clone size: many
V gene: TRBV28
J gene: TRBJ1-2
D gene: .
CDR3 protein: CASSLEGYGYTF
CDR3 DNA: TGTGCCAGCAGTTTGGAGGGGTATGGCTACACCTTC

clone size: few
V gene: TRBV12-3/TRBV12-4
J gene: TRBJ2-2
D gene: .
CDR3 protein: CASSLGGVITGELFF
CDR3 DNA: TGTGCCAGCAGTTTAGGGGGAGTCATAACCGGGGAGCTGTTTTTT

clone size: few
V gene: TRBV30
J gene: TRBJ2-7
D gene: .
CDR3 protein: CAWSVSGSYEQYF
CDR3 DNA: TGTGCCTGGAGTGTATCGGGTTCCTACGAGCAGTACTTC

clone size: many
V gene: TRBV7-2
J gene: TRBJ2-7
D gene: .
CDR3 protein: CASSLEWDKYYEQYF
CDR3 DNA: TGTGCCAGCAGCTTAGAATGGGACAAGTACTACGAGCAGTACTTC

clone size: many
V gene: TRBV5-5
J gene: TRBJ2-2
D gene: .
CDR3 protein: CASSLEWTGELFF
CDR3 DNA: TGTGCCAGCAGCTTGGAGTGGACCGGGGAGCTGTTTTTT

clone size: .
V gene: TRBV20-1
J gene: TRBJ1-1
D gene: TRBD1
CDR3 protein: CSAPRQGDEAFF
CDR3 DNA: TGCAGTGCCCCGCGACAGGGAGATGAAGCTTTCTTT

clone size: .
V gene: TRBV7-3
J gene: TRBJ2-1
D gene: .
CDR3 protein: CASSLGLGGDEQFF
CDR3 DNA: TGTGCCAGCAGCTTAGGACTAGGGGGGGATGAGCAGTTCTTC

clone size: many
V gene: TRBV6-1
J gene: TRBJ1-1
D gene: .
CDR3 protein: CASSDRGNTEAFF
CDR3 DNA: TGTGCCAGCAGTGACAGGGGAAACACTGAAGCTTTCTTT

clone size: few
V gene: TRBV20-1
J gene: TRBJ2-3
D gene: TRBD2
CDR3 protein: CSATKTSGKTDTQYF
CDR3 DNA: TGCAGTGCTACGAAAACTAGCGGGAAGACAGATACGCAGTATTTT

clone size: many
V gene: TRBV28
J gene: TRBJ2-7
D gene: TRBD2
CDR3 protein: CASFRDYRGEQYF
CDR3 DNA: TGTGCCAGCTTCCGGGACTATAGGGGCGAGCAGTACTTC

clone size: .
V gene: TRBV7-6
J gene: TRBJ2-5
D gene: TRBD1
CDR3 protein: CASSYPFGQAYQETQYF
CDR3 DNA: TGTGCCAGCAGCTACCCCTTTGGACAGGCGTACCAAGAGACCCAGTACTTC

clone size: few
V gene: TRBV10-3
J gene: TRBJ2-5
D gene: TRBD1
CDR3 protein: CAISQSQGDETQYF
CDR3 DNA: TGTGCCATCAGCCAGTCTCAGGGGGATGAGACCCAGTACTTC

clone size: many
V gene: TRBV29-1
J gene: TRBJ1-5
D gene: TRBD1
CDR3 protein: CSVLGQGNQPQHF
CDR3 DNA: TGCAGCGTGCTGGGACAGGGCAATCAGCCCCAGCATTTT

clone size: many
V gene: TRBV27
J gene: TRBJ1-5
D gene: .
CDR3 protein: CASSPQWNQPQHF
CDR3 DNA: TGTGCCAGCAGTCCTCAGTGGAATCAGCCCCAGCATTTT

clone size: few
V gene: TRBV28
J gene: TRBJ2-5
D gene: .
CDR3 protein: CASSSYTQTQYF
CDR3 DNA: TGTGCCAGCAGTTCTTACACGCAGACCCAGTACTTC

clone size: few
V gene: TRBV5-1
J gene: TRBJ1-4
D gene: .
CDR3 protein: CASSNSGERSEKLFF
CDR3 DNA: TGCGCCAGCAGCAATTCAGGAGAGCGGAGTGAAAAACTGTTTTTT

clone size: many
V gene: TRBV7-9
J gene: TRBJ1-4
D gene: .
CDR3 protein: CASSWGGTSLTNEKLFF
CDR3 DNA: TGTGCCAGCAGCTGGGGGGGGACCTCTTTAACCAATGAAAAACTGTTTTTT

clone size: many
V gene: TRBV29-1
J gene: TRBJ2-3
D gene: .
CDR3 protein: CSYRRLSTDTQYF
CDR3 DNA: TGCAGCTACCGGAGACTGAGCACAGATACGCAGTATTTT

clone size: many
V gene: TRBV20-1
J gene: TRBJ2-2
D gene: .
CDR3 protein: CSAQKGLNTGELFF
CDR3 DNA: TGCAGTGCCCAAAAGGGCCTGAACACCGGGGAGCTGTTTTTT

clone size: many
V gene: TRBV27
J gene: TRBJ2-7
D gene: .
CDR3 protein: CASSPSAGLQQYF
CDR3 DNA: TGTGCCAGCAGTCCTTCCGCTGGCTTACAGCAGTACTTC

clone size: .
V gene: TRBV20-1
J gene: TRBJ1-5
D gene: .
CDR3 protein: CSAFRGDGRSNQPQHF
CDR3 DNA: TGCAGTGCTTTCCGCGGGGACGGACGTAGCAATCAGCCCCAGCATTTT

clone size: .
V gene: TRBV19
J gene: TRBJ2-6
D gene: .
CDR3 protein: CATRDASGANVLTF
CDR3 DNA: TGTGCCACCCGAGACGCCTCTGGGGCCAACGTCCTGACTTTC

clone size: few
V gene: TRBV10-3
J gene: TRBJ2-3
D gene: TRBD2
CDR3 protein: CATHGTSGTPQYF
CDR3 DNA: TGTGCCACCCACGGGACTAGCGGGACCCCGCAGTATTTT

clone size: .
V gene: TRBV4-1
J gene: TRBJ2-7
D gene: TRBD2
CDR3 protein: CASSQDDAGGPRGEQYF
CDR3 DNA: TGCGCCAGCAGCCAAGATGATGCGGGAGGACCCAGAGGCGAGCAGTACTTC

clone size: many
V gene: TRBV25-1
J gene: TRBJ1-4
D gene: .
CDR3 protein: CASSELGSKLFF
CDR3 DNA: TGTGCCAGCAGTGAATTGGGCAGTAAACTGTTTTTT

clone size: .
V gene: TRBV7-2
J gene: TRBJ2-2
D gene: .
CDR3 protein: CASSPFGSNTGELFF
CDR3 DNA: TGTGCCAGCAGCCCCTTTGGGTCGAACACCGGGGAGCTGTTTTTT